The T cell receptor beta chain described here comes from a study of T cells in tuberculosis. Cells were sorted from thawed PBMC rested overnight and stained with GMM-loaded CD1B tetramer, viability dye and anti-CD3. CD1B tetramers were loaded with Rhodococcus equi-derived C32 glucose monomycolate. CD14-expressing monocytes were removed from PBMC before cryopreservation and sorting. Tetramer-negative cells, about 94,000 per donor, were also sorted. Assay: immunoSEQ multiplex PCR; the TCRdb copy retains only in-frame clones and omits some. This table has nearly 60,000 clones, approximately 85% appearing once. This clone was seen a single time. V was cut by 1 base and J by 5 bases, with 5 bases left in between. Germline-derived CDR1 and CDR2 are SEHNR and FQNEAQ (reference sequence). CDR3 length equals 13 residues.

Sequencing was performed on CD1b-GMM tetramer-negative cells sorted from PBMCs. The chain joins TRBV7-9 to TRBJ2-2; unclear D gene. This TCR was sampled from an adult woman with latent tuberculosis. CDR3 amino acids: CASSLDLTGELFF. DNA of the CDR3: TGTGCCAGCAGCTTAGACTTAACCGGGGAGCTGTTTTTT.